The sequence of this T cell receptor (beta chain) was determined in a study of shared clonotypes between healthy human individuals. Measured with immunoSEQ multiplex PCR; TCRdb has only the in-frame clones, and not every one. The table records about 690,000 clones, roughly 87% of them present only once. CDR1 is MDHEN and CDR2 is SYDVKM in the germline V gene. The V gene lost 5 bases and the J gene lost 3 bases, with 11 bases spanning the gap. The CDR3 is 13 residues long. Sequencing was carried out using memory CD8+ T cells from PBMCs. As to subset: CD45RO+ cells pooled with CCR7-negative TemRA cells. This receptor was identified in a man between 18 and 29 years old in good health. Some clones in this sample may be carry-over from other donors' samples. The J gene is TRBJ2-7, the V gene TRBV28; D possibly corresponds to TRBD2 (5 bases). The CDR3 reads CASSPGIFYEQYF. CDR3 DNA sequence: TGTGCCAGCAGTCCCGGGATCTTCTACGAGCAGTACTTC.